This is a list of T cell receptor beta chains from one sample in a study of T cell changes during pregnancy in multiple sclerosis. Data came from immunoSEQ multiplex PCR; TCRdb stores just in-frame clones and leaves some out. The data show around 60,000 clones, around 90% seen once. This sample comprised peripheral blood, obtained in the second trimester of pregnancy. Every receptor here comes from a female donor with multiple sclerosis, enrolled in a pregnancy study. The CDR3 runs from the conserved cysteine through the conserved F or W. A D gene is named only where the DNA matches it firmly. Clone sizes are given selectively: once, few, many, or a class where the clone is expanded.

>TRBV27|16|NA|NA|TRBJ1-3
TGTGCCAACACCCCCATCTCACAGGTCTCTGGAAACACCATATATTTT
CANTPISQVSGNTIYF
>TRBV14|13|NA|once|TRBJ2-1
TGTGCCAGCAGCCAAGATGTAGGGGATGAGCAGTTCTTC
CASSQDVGDEQFF
>TRBV6-6|15|TRBD1|NA|TRBJ2-4
TGTGCCAGCAGTTACGGGACAGGGGAGGGTCACATTCAGTACTTC
CASSYGTGEGHIQYF
>TRBV18|15|TRBD1|NA|TRBJ1-2
TGTGCCAGCTCACCAATGACAGGGATAGGTCGTGGCTACACCTTC
CASSPMTGIGRGYTF
>TRBV30|15|NA|NA|TRBJ1-4
TGTGCCTGGAGTCTACTCAGGGTGACTAATGAAAAACTGTTTTTT
CAWSLLRVTNEKLFF
>TRBV7-2|15|TRBD1|once|TRBJ1-1
TGTGCCAGCAGTCTATTACAGGGGGCTCCCACTGAAGCTTTCTTT
CASSLLQGAPTEAFF
>TRBV7-8|13|TRBD1|NA|TRBJ1-2
TGTGCCAGCAGCCGACAGGGGTCTCCGTCATACACCTTC
CASSRQGSPSYTF
>TRBV5-1|14|NA|few|TRBJ1-1
TGCGCCAGCAGCTTGGCCGTTGCTCAGAGGAACGCTTTCTTT
CASSLAVAQRNAFF
>TRBV4-1|15|NA|NA|TRBJ2-7
TGCGCCAGCAGTCCTGCCCCAGGGATCCCCTACGAGCAGTATTTC
CASSPAPGIPYEQYF
>TRBV18|15|TRBD2|NA|TRBJ2-2
TGTGCCAGCTCACTTAGCGGGAGATGGACCGGGGAGCTGTTTTTT
CASSLSGRWTGELFF
>TRBV18|18|NA|NA|TRBJ2-1
TGTGCCAGCTCACCAGGGCAGAGTCTATCGAGCTCCTACAATGAGCAGTTCTTC
CASSPGQSLSSSYNEQFF
>TRBV12-5|19|NA|NA|TRBJ2-2
TGTGCTAGTGGTTTCACCGTCGGGTCCTGGGTTTCGAACACCGGGGAGCTGTTTTTT
CASGFTVGSWVSNTGELFF
>TRBV7-6|14|TRBD1|NA|TRBJ1-1
TGTGCCAGCAGCTTAGACAGGGGAGGTACTGAAGCTTTCTTT
CASSLDRGGTEAFF
>TRBV2|15|TRBD2|once|TRBJ2-7
TGTGCCAGCAGGGGTAGGACTAGTGAGCGGCTGGAGCAGTACTTC
CASRGRTSERLEQYF